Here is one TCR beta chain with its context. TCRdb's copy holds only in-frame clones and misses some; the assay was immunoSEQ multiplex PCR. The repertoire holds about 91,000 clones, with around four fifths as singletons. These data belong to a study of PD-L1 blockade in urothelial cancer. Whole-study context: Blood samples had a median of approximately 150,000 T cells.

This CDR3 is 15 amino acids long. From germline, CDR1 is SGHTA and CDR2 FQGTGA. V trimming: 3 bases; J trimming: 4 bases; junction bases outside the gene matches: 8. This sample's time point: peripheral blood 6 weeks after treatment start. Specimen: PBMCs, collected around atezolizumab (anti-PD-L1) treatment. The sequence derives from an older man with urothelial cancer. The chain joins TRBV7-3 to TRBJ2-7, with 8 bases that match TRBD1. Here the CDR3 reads CASSLVVQGAYEQYF. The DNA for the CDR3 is TGTGCCAGCAGCTTGGTCGTGCAGGGGGCATACGAGCAGTACTTC.